This entry concerns a single T cell receptor beta chain. This record belongs to a study of T cells in Graves' hyperthyroidism and ophthalmopathy. TCR beta CDR3 regions were amplified from RNA. First-round RT-PCR targeting the TCR CDR3 was performed with the HTBI primer set. TCRdb redid the calling of the multiplex PCR reads with MiXCR, one entry per CDR3 protein. The table has 450,000 to 600,000 distinct CDR3 sequences, around 15% seen once; the top ten hold approximately 15%. V was clipped by 0 bases and J by 5 bases, with 11 bases between them. From germline, CDR1 is SGHRS and CDR2 YFSETQ. The CDR3 has 14 residues. Subjects aged 18 to 65 presented with newly diagnosed hyperthyroidism of less than 2 months' duration.

Material for sequencing was blood. The rearrangement uses TRBV5-1 and TRBJ1-1, with D possibly being TRBD1 (5 bases). The TCR sequence derives from a middle-aged woman with Graves' hyperthyroidism. The CDR3 DNA follows: TGCGCCAGCAGCTTGGAGGCAGGGTTGACTGAAGCTTTCTTT. Residues: CASSLEAGLTEAFF.